This TCR beta chain was retrieved from a study of blood T cell repertoires in COVID-19. Study in general: Sources were T cells, B-cell-depleted T cells, or PBMCs; the material itself was cDNA or gDNA.

The V and J ends lost 0 bases and 0 bases respectively, with 7 bases between them. Germline values: CDR1 MRHNA, CDR2 SNTAGT. The CDR3 runs 15 residues. The table lists this clone with a few counts. Adults between roughly 18 and 89 years of age took part from fewer than 30 US areas. Within 2 weeks before study entry, exposed participants met a COVID-19 case. Here immunoSEQ multiplex PCR was the method, and the copy in TCRdb shows in-frame clones only, minus some. The sample includes about 350,000 clones, about nine tenths of them seen just once. The chain carries TRBV6-4 and TRBJ2-3; possible D gene TRBD1, 5 bases. The TCR sequence derives from a woman aged 25 to 39 who had been exposed to COVID-19. Input material: PBMCs or T cells enriched from blood (not recorded which). As DNA, the CDR3 is TGTGCCAGCAGTGACTCAAGGGGTAGCACAGATACGCAGTATTTT. Protein product: CASSDSRGSTDTQYF.